The 14 T cell receptor beta chains presented below share a single source sample, sequenced in a study of vaccination and CD4 T cells after COVID-19. The antigens of these receptors remain unknown. Treatment indicated: roughly nine-day PBMC culture with coronavirus spike peptide pools or control peptides (ViraFEST assay). Sequencing of the DNA from cultured CD4+ T cells was carried out with the Oncomine TCR Beta short-read assay. One entry per CDR3 protein results from TCRdb running MiXCR on the PCR reads. This sample has over 15,000 distinct CDR3 sequences; around 50% occur once, and the top ten carry 15% to 20%. Sequenced here: CD4+ T cells from blood, cultured in vitro, sampled before SARS-CoV-2 vaccination. These receptors originate from a human donor who had recovered from COVID-19.

The chain couples TRBV6-1 to TRBJ2-7; TRBD2 matches at 13 bases. V trimming: 5 bases; J trimming: 4 bases; junction bases outside the gene matches: 11. The CDR3 sequence is 17 residues long. CDR1 and CDR2 (germline): MNHNS, SASEGT. CDR3 sequence reads: CASSPGTSGKGWYEQYF. CDR3 nucleotide sequence: TGTGCCAGCAGTCCCGGGACTAGCGGGAAGGGTTGGTACGAGCAGTACTTC.

This clonotype was recorded a few times. The chain is built from TRBV20-1 and TRBJ2-7; 7 positions agree with TRBD2. The CDR3 sequence is 16 residues long. Looked up from germline, CDR1 is DFQATT and CDR2 is SNEGSKA (reference sequence). V lost 5 bases to trimming and J lost 4 bases; unmatched junction nucleotides: 17. In DNA, the CDR3 is TGCAGTGCTGAATCCCTGCGGGGAGGGCCCAGATACGAGCAGTACTTC. It specifies CSAESLRGGPRYEQYF.

V is TRBV28 and J is TRBJ1-5, with D possibly matching TRBD1 (5 bases). V lost 5 bases to trimming and J lost 7 bases, with 15 bases between them. CDR3 length: 14 residues. Germline V gives CDR1 MDHEN, CDR2 SYDVKM. CDR3 sequence: CASSRGGERQPQHF. CDR3 DNA sequence: TGTGCCAGCAGTCGGGGCGGGGAGAGGCAGCCCCAGCATTTT.

This clonotype appeared a single time. This chain uses TRBV11-2 with TRBJ1-1; D unclear. Germline V gene lookup returns CDR1 SGHAT and CDR2 FQNNGV. V was shortened by 2 bases and J by 2 bases, with 6 bases between the two germline ends. This CDR3 has 13 residues. CDR3 amino acids: CASSLTQNTEAFF. CDR3 coding DNA: TGTGCCAGCAGCTTAACTCAAAACACTGAAGCTTTCTTT.

This chain connects TRBV21-1 to TRBJ1-2; the table names TRBD1, a call not compared with the DNA. TRBV21-1 is listed as a pseudogene. This CDR3 is 15 amino acids long. The CDR3 reads CASSKRRGVSDGYTF. The CDR3 DNA follows: TGTGCCAGCAGCAAACGTAGAGGGGTCTCTGATGGCTACACCTTC.

The chain employs TRBV20-1 and TRBJ2-5; D gene uncertain. From germline, CDR1 is DFQATT and CDR2 SNEGSKA (reference sequence). V lost 6 bases and J lost 5, with 16 bases in between. This CDR3 region has 13 residues. CDR3 amino acids: CSAQTGAPETQYF. DNA for the CDR3: TGCAGTGCCCAGACCGGTGCGCCTGAGACCCAGTACTTC.

As for this clonotype: A read error may account for a junction end that differs from germline. The rearrangement uses TRBV7-6 and TRBJ1-2, with D possibly matching TRBD1 (5 bases). Germline V lookup: CDR1 SGHVS, CDR2 FNYEAQ. The CDR3 spans 15 residues. CDR3 bases: TGTGCCAGCAGCCCCGTCCCGGACGGGGGATATGGCTGCACCTTC. This codes for CASSPVPDGGYGCTF.

This clonotype turned up a few times. The genes are TRBV28 and TRBJ2-5; weak D call: TRBD2 (5 bases). Trimming left V 6 bases short and J 4 bases short, with 18 bases between. CDR1 and CDR2 from the germline V gene are MDHEN and SYDVKM. The CDR3 extends over 15 amino acids. Written as DNA, the CDR3 is TGTGCCAGCAGCCCGCATGGCCGCGGGCTAGAGACCCAGTACTTC. As protein: CASSPHGRGLETQYF.

The chain carries TRBV7-2 and TRBJ1-1; D uncertain. Trimming shortened V by 4 bases and J by 0 bases, and 6 bases separated the two germline ends. CDR1 SGHTA and CDR2 FQGNSA come from the germline V gene. This CDR3 contains 13 residues. CDR3 nucleotides: TGTGCCAGCAGCTCTTCACTGAACACTGAAGCTTTCTTT. It translates to CASSSSLNTEAFF.

The rearrangement uses TRBV5-8 and TRBJ2-5; 8 positions match TRBD1. From germline, CDR1 is SGHTS and CDR2 YDEGEE. The CDR3 length is 12 residues. Trimming at V came to 9 bases and at J to 2 bases, leaving 3 bases not matched to a gene. The CDR3 region has the DNA TGTGCCAATTACAGGGGGCAAGAGACCCAGTACTTC. This gives the protein CANYRGQETQYF.

This clonotype was seen more than once but under ten times. This chain links TRBV5-1 with TRBJ1-2; tentative D call: TRBD1 (5 bases). This CDR3 has 14 amino acids. The germline V and J ends were trimmed by 4 bases and 4 bases, with 14 bases remaining between them. The germline CDR1 and CDR2 sequences are SGHRS and YFSETQ. This CDR3 is CASSLEGGGYGYTF. The CDR3 DNA follows: TGCGCCAGCAGCCTTGAGGGCGGGGGCTATGGCTACACCTTC.

The CDR3 nucleotides are TGTGCCAGCAGCCCGACAACAGGGATGAGCTCCTACGAGCAGTACTTC. Amino acids: CASSPTTGMSSYEQYF. The chain links TRBV7-2 to TRBJ2-7; the D gene is possibly TRBD1 (6 bases). V dropped 5 bases and J dropped 0 bases, with 17 bases sitting between them. This CDR3 has 16 amino acids. Germline V gene sequence: CDR1 SGHTA, CDR2 FQGNSA. Full variable domain (rest looked up from reference TRBV7-2 and TRBJ2-7): GAGVSQSPSNKVTEKGKDVELRCDPISGHTALYWYRQSLGQGLEFLIYFQGNSAPDKSGLPSDRFSAERTGGSVSTLTIQRTQQEDSAVYLCASSPTTGMSSYEQYFGPGTRLTVT.

The chain carries TRBV6-1 and TRBJ2-3, with D tentatively TRBD2 (6 bases). Trimming stripped 5 bases from V and 5 bases from J, with 20 bases between. CDR3 length: 16 residues. CDR1 and CDR2 (germline): MNHNS, SASEGT. This CDR3 is CASSRALGMGGDTQYF. The CDR3 coding sequence is TGTGCCAGCAGTCGAGCTCTAGGGATGGGGGGAGATACGCAGTATTTT.

The chain combines TRBV27 with TRBJ1-2, with TRBD1 identical over 9 bases. The CDR3 has 14 amino acids. V dropped 6 bases and J dropped 6; count of bases not matched to a gene: 8. Germline V gives CDR1 MNHEY, CDR2 SMNVEV (reference sequence). The DNA for the CDR3 is TGTGCCAGCAGGACGGGACAGGGTGGTGATGGCTACACCTTC. It yields the protein CASRTGQGGDGYTF.